Sequencing of this T cell receptor beta chain was carried out in a study of OX40 agonist ivuxolimab in advanced cancers. Study overall: Patients received the agonistic anti-OX40 (CD134) antibody ivuxolimab.

The CDR3 totals 15 residues. After removal of 6 bases from V and 2 bases from J, the junction contained 7 bases not matched to a gene. Only in-frame clones appear in the TCRdb table, and some are missing; sequencing was by immunoSEQ multiplex PCR. This table has just over 30,000 clones, roughly 86% appearing once. The sequencing here drew on CD4+ or CD8+ T cells sorted from blood, taken in a trial of the OX40 agonist ivuxolimab. V and J are TRBV5-3 and TRBJ2-1; 8 bases are a match to TRBD2. TRBV5-3 is labeled an ORF, and its function is uncertain. The clonotype was recovered from an adult with an advanced solid tumor such as melanoma, head and neck, liver or kidney cancer. The CDR3 coding sequence is TGTGCCAGAACGGGAGCGGGAGTTCCCTACAATGAGCAGTTCTTC. Protein product: CARTGAGVPYNEQFF.